This TCR beta chain comes out of a study of blood T cell repertoires in COVID-19. Study in general: The origin of the acute and convalescent COVID-19 samples was the United States, Italy and Spain. Nucleic acid was either cDNA or gDNA, and it came from T cells, B-cell-depleted T cells, or PBMCs.

Original processing methods: Estimation of nucleated cell counts was performed using reference gene primer amplification. Using immunoSEQ multiplex PCR, the repertoire was profiled, and TCRdb retains in-frame clones only, with some absent. V, J and clone size are those of that table, while D and trimming were read from the DNA. In the table there are roughly 70,000 clones, around 83% of which are singletons. Trimming pared 1 base from V and 10 bases from J, leaving 11 bases between. In germline, CDR1 is MGHRA, CDR2 YSYEKL. The CDR3 is made up of 13 amino acids. The source is a man aged 65 to 79 with active COVID-19. The gene calls are TRBV4-1 and TRBJ1-5; D is perhaps TRBD1 (5 bases). The source material was peripheral blood. The CDR3 sequence: CASSQVWGGPQHF. CDR3 DNA: TGCGCCAGCAGCCAAGTCTGGGGGGGACCCCAGCATTTT.